This paragraph reports one T cell receptor beta chain. The antigen is unknown. This sample is drawn from a study of lymphopenia after photon versus proton radiotherapy. Looked up from germline, CDR1 is SGHRS and CDR2 is YFSETQ. V was pared by 4 bases and J by 9 bases, with 10 bases of the junction left unmatched. The CDR3 covers 15 residues. Study outcomes and limitations: Only patients who died were analyzed for survival; proton advantage is unproven. After lymphocyte nadir, photon-treated repertoires showed oligoclonal expansion, especially CD8+ Temra. Under photons, naive T cells and diversity fell while effector/memory populations rose. In patients who died, overall survival fell as post-nadir TCR diversity dropped more.

TCRdb's copy holds only in-frame clones and misses some; the assay was immunoSEQ multiplex PCR. The repertoire holds roughly 29,000 clones, with roughly 87% as singletons. The rearrangement joins TRBV5-1 to TRBJ2-1; the match to TRBD1 covers 10 bases. Sequencing was performed on peripheral blood, taken from a patient treated with proton-based radiotherapy. The sequence derives from a woman aged 55 to 70 with cholangiocarcinoma. Some clones in this sample may be carry-over from other donors' samples. CDR3 DNA: TGCGCCAGCAGCCCACGGGACAGGGGAAGAGGTGAGCAGTTCTTC. Translating it yields CASSPRDRGRGEQFF.